This T cell receptor (beta chain) was captured in a study of T cells after yellow fever vaccination. This clonotype has a handful of counts. The CDR3 runs 12 residues. Trimming at V came to 6 bases and at J to 9 bases, leaving 7 bases not matched to a gene. TCRdb fed the 5' RACE reads into MiXCR, producing one record per CDR3 protein. The sample comprises 300,000 or so distinct CDR3 sequences, around 8.1% of which are singletons, and 15% to 20% rests with the top ten. The clonotype originates from a man aged 18 to 30 who received the YFV17D yellow fever vaccine. Sequenced material: PBMCs, taken around 45 days after the first yellow fever vaccination. The chain joins TRBV12-3 or TRBV12-4 to TRBJ2-5; 7 positions match TRBD2. This chain's CDR3 is CASSYRGRAQYF. Written as DNA, the CDR3 is TGTGCCAGCAGCTACCGAGGGAGGGCCCAGTACTTC.